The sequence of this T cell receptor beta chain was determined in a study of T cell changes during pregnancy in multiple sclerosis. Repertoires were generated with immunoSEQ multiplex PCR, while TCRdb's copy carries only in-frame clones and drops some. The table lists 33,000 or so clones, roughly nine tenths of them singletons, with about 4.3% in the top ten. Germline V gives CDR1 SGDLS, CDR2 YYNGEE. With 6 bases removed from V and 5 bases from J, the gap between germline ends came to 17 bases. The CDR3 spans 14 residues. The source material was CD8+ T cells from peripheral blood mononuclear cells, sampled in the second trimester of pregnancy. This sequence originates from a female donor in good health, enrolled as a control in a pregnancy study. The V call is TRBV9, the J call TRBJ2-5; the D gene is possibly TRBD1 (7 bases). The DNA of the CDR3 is TGTGCCAGCAATGGAGGGGGCGCCGGGGAGACCCAGTACTTC. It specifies CASNGGGAGETQYF.